The 2 T cell receptor beta chains below come from one sample, sequenced in a study of OX40 agonist ivuxolimab in advanced cancers. The assay was immunoSEQ multiplex PCR, and TCRdb's table has in-frame clones only and misses some. Of tens of thousands of clones in the sample, roughly 84% were seen once. The specimen was CD4+ or CD8+ T cells sorted from blood, collected in a trial of the OX40 agonist ivuxolimab. Receptors originate from an adult with an advanced solid tumor such as melanoma, head and neck, liver or kidney cancer.

The chain recombines TRBV5-1 with TRBJ2-5, with D perhaps matching TRBD1 (5 bases). V lost 0 bases and J lost 2, with 8 bases in between. CDR3 length: 14 amino acids. Germline loops: CDR1 SGHRS, CDR2 YFSETQ. CDR3 protein: CASSLGRGQETQYF. As DNA, the CDR3 is TGCGCCAGCAGCTTGGGTAGGGGACAAGAGACCCAGTACTTC.

The chain employs TRBV10-3 and TRBJ1-5, with D uncertain. Germline CDR1 ENHRY, CDR2 SYGVKD. This CDR3 contains 13 residues. V was pared by 4 bases and J by 0 bases, with 4 bases between. CDR3 in DNA: TGTGCCATCAGTGGAAATAGCAATCAGCCCCAGCATTTT. It yields the protein CAISGNSNQPQHF.